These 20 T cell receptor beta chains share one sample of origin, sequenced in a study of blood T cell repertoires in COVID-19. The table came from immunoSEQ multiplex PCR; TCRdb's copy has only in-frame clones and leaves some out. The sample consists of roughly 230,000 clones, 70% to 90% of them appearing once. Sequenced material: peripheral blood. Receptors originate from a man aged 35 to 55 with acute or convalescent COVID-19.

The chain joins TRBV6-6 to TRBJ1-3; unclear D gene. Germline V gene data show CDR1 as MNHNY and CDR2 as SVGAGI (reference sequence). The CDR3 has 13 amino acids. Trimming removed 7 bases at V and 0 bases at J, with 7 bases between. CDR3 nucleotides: TGTGCCAGCAAGGAGGCCTCTGGAAACACCATATATTTT. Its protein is CASKEASGNTIYF.

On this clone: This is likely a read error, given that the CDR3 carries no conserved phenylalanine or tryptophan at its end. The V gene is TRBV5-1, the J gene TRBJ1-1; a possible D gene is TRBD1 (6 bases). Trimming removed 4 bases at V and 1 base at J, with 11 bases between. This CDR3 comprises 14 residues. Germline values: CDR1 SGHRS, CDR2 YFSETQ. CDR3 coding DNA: TGCGCCAGCAGCCCCGGACAGCCGAACACTGAAGCTTTCTCT. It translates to CASSPGQPNTEAFS.

CDR3 residues: CATNRGEPSFFYEQYF. The DNA for the CDR3 is TGTGCCACCAACAGGGGAGAGCCTTCGTTTTTCTACGAGCAGTACTTC. The chain couples TRBV2 to TRBJ2-7; 7 nucleotides agree with TRBD1. The germline gives CDR1 SNHLY, CDR2 FYNNEI. Trimming took 10 bases from V and 3 from J; bases not matched to a gene: 18. This CDR3 region has 16 residues.

The CDR3 sequence: CASSLGIRASSGANVLTF. The DNA of the CDR3 is TGCGCCAGCAGCTTGGGAATCAGGGCCTCCTCTGGGGCCAACGTCCTGACTTTC. The genes are TRBV5-1 and TRBJ2-6, with D tentatively TRBD1 (5 bases). Germline assignment: CDR1 SGHRS and CDR2 YFSETQ. Trimming shortened V by 0 bases and J by 0 bases, and 13 bases separated the two germline ends. The CDR3 runs to 18 residues. Supplemented by reference TRBV5-1 and TRBJ2-6, the full variable domain reads KAGVTQTPRYLIKTRGQQVTLSCSPISGHRSVSWYQQTPGQGLQFLFEYFSETQRNKGNFPGRFSGRQFSNSRSEMNVSTLELGDSALYLCASSLGIRASSGANVLTFGAGSRLTVL.

CDR3 loop: CASSLGQAGYTF. In DNA, the CDR3 is TGTGCCAGCAGCTTAGGTCAGGCGGGCTACACCTTC. The chain uses TRBV7-9 and TRBJ1-2; D call uncertain. CDR3 size: 12 residues. Trimming pared 1 base from V and 8 bases from J, leaving 8 bases between. Germline assignment: CDR1 SEHNR and CDR2 FQNEAQ (reference sequence). The variable domain in full, with the rest retrieved from reference TRBV7-9 and TRBJ1-2, is DTGVSQNPRHKITKRGQNVTFRCDPISEHNRLYWYRQTLGQGPEFLTYFQNEAQLEKSRLLSDRFSAERPKGSFSTLEIQRTEQGDSAMYLCASSLGQAGYTFGSGTRLTVV.

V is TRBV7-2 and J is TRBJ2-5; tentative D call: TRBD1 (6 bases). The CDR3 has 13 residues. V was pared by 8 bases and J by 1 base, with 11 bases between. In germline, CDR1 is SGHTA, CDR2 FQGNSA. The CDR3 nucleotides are TGTGCCAGCTCTGGGGGCACCCAAGAGACCCAGTACTTC. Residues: CASSGGTQETQYF.

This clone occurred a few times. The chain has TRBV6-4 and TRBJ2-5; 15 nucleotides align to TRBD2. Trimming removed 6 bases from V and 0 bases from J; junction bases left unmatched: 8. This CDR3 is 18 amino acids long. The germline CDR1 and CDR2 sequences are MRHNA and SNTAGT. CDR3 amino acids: CASRTPGTSGGNQETQYF. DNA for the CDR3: TGTGCCAGCAGGACTCCCGGGACTAGCGGGGGGAACCAAGAGACCCAGTACTTC.

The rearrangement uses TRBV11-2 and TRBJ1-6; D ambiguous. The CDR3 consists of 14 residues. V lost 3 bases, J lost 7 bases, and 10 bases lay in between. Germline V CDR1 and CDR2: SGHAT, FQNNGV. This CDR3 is CASSFGAGNSPLHF. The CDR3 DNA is TGTGCCAGCAGCTTTGGCGCGGGGAATTCACCCCTCCACTTT.

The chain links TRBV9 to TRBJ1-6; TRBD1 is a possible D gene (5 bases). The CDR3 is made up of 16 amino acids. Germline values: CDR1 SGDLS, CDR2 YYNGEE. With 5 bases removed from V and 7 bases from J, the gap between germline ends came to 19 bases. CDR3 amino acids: CASSPLPGTGNSPLHF. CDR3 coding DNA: TGTGCCAGCAGTCCACTTCCCGGCACAGGCAATTCACCCCTCCACTTT.

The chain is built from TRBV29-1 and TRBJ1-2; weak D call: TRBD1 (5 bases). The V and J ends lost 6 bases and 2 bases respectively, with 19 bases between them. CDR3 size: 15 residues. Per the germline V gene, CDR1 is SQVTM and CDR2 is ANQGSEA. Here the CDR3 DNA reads TGCAGCGTCGTACCGCCAGGGCAGAACAACTATGGCTACACCTTC. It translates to CSVVPPGQNNYGYTF. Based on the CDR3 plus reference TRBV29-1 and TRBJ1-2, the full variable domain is SAVISQKPSRDICQRGTSLTIQCQVDSQVTMMFWYRQQPGQSLTLIATANQGSEATYESGFVIDKFPISRPNLTFSTLTVSNMSPEDSSIYLCSVVPPGQNNYGYTFGSGTRLTVV.

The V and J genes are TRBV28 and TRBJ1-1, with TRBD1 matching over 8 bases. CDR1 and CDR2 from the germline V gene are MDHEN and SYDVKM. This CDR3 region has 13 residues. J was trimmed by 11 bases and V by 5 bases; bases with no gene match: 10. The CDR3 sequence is CASSPGTGLRAFF. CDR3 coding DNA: TGTGCCAGCAGTCCCGGGACAGGCCTGAGGGCTTTCTTT.

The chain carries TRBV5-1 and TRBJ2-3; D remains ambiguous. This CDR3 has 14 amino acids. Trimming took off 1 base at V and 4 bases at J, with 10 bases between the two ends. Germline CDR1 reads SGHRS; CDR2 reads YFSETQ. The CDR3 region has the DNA TGCGCCAGCAGCTTGTTGGTAGCCTCAGATACGCAGTATTTT. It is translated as CASSLLVASDTQYF.

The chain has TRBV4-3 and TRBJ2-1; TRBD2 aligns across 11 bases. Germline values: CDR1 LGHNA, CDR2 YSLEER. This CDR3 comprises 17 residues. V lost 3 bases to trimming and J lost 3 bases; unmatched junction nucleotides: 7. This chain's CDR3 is CASSQVSGGAFYNEQFF. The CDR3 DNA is TGCGCCAGCAGCCAGGTTAGCGGGGGGGCCTTCTACAATGAGCAGTTCTTC.

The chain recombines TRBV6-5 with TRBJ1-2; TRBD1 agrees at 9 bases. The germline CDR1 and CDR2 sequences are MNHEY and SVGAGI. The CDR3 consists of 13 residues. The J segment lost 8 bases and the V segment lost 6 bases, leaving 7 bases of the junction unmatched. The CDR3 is CASSRGQGFGYTF. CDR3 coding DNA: TGTGCCAGCAGCCGGGGACAGGGATTCGGCTACACCTTC.

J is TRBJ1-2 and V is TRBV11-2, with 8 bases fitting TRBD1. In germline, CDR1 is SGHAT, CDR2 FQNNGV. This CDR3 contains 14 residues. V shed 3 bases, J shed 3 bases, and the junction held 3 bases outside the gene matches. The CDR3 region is CASSFPGGHYGYTF. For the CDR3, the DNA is TGTGCCAGCAGCTTCCCAGGGGGCCACTATGGCTACACCTTC. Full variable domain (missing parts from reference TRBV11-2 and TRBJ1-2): EAGVAQSPRYKIIEKRQSVAFWCNPISGHATLYWYQQILGQGPKLLIQFQNNGVVDDSQLPKDRFSAERLKGVDSTLKIQPAKLEDSAVYLCASSFPGGHYGYTFGSGTRLTVV.

The CDR3 sequence: CASKIDRGGGQPQHF. The CDR3 nucleotides are TGTGCCAGTAAAATAGACAGGGGTGGGGGTCAGCCCCAGCATTTT. The chain joins TRBV6-5 to TRBJ1-5, with 8 bases aligning to TRBD1. Germline V gene data show CDR1 as MNHEY and CDR2 as SVGAGI. The length of the CDR3 is 15 residues. Trimming took 9 bases from V and 6 from J; bases not matched to a gene: 13.

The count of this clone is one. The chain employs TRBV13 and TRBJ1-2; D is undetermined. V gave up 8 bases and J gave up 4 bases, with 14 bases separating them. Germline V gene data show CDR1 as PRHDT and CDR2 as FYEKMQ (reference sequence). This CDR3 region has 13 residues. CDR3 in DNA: TGTGCCAGCGGCAGACAAGATACCTATGGCTACACCTTC. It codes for CASGRQDTYGYTF.

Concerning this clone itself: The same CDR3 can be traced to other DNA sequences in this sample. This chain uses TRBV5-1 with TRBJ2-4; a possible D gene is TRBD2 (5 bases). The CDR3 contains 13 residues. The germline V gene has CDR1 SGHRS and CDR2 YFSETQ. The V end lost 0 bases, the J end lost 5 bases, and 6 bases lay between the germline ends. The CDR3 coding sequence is TGCGCCAGCAGCTTGGCCGGGGAAAACATTCAGTACTTC. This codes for CASSLAGENIQYF.

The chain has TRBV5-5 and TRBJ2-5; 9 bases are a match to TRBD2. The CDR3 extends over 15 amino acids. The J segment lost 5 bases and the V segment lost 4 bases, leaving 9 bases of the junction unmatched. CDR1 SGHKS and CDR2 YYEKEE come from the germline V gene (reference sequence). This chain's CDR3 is CASSPGLAQRETQYF. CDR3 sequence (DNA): TGTGCCAGCAGCCCCGGACTAGCGCAAAGGGAGACCCAGTACTTC. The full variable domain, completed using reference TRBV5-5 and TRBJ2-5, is DAGVTQSPTHLIKTRGQQVTLRCSPISGHKSVSWYQQVLGQGPQFIFQYYEKEERGRGNFPDRFSARQFPNYSSELNVNALLLGDSALYLCASSPGLAQRETQYFGPGTRLLVL.

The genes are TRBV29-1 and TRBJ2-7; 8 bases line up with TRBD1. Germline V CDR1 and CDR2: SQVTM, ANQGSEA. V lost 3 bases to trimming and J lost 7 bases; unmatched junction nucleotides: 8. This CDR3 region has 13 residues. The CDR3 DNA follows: TGCAGCGTTGAGCTGCAGGGGGCGAGGGAGCAGTACTTC. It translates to CSVELQGAREQYF.